The 29 T cell receptor beta chains below all came from one sample that was sequenced in a study of blood T cell repertoires in COVID-19. Assay used: immunoSEQ multiplex PCR; TCRdb lists only in-frame clones, some missing. The table has 250,000 or so clones, approximately 90% seen once. Sequencing was performed on PBMCs or T cells enriched from blood (not recorded which). These receptors were collected from a man aged 40-49 years who had been exposed to COVID-19.

The chain is built from TRBV10-3 and TRBJ1-4; TRBD1 matches 9 bases. This CDR3 spans 14 amino acids. Germline values: CDR1 ENHRY, CDR2 SYGVKD. The junction had 6 bases not matched to a gene; V was cut back by 5 bases and J by 8 bases. Here the CDR3 DNA reads TGTGCCATCAGTACAGGGGGCGTAAGGGAAAAACTGTTTTTT. Its translation: CAISTGGVREKLFF.

The chain recombines TRBV12-3 or TRBV12-4 with TRBJ1-2; 8 bases are shared with TRBD1. The CDR3 runs 13 residues. The junction had 4 bases not matched to a gene; V was cut back by 5 bases and J by 5 bases. Here the CDR3 reads CASSEDREYGYTF. CDR3 nucleotides: TGTGCCAGCAGTGAGGACAGGGAGTATGGCTACACCTTC.

The rearrangement joins TRBV11-1 to TRBJ2-5, with no clear D. Germline CDR1 and CDR2: SGHAT and FQDESV (reference sequence). The CDR3 contains 12 residues. Trimming pared 4 bases from V and 1 base from J, leaving 4 bases between. The CDR3 loop is CASSSSQETQYF. The DNA for the CDR3 is TGTGCCAGCAGCTCGAGCCAAGAGACCCAGTACTTC.

This clone was counted between two and nine times. The chain employs TRBV24-1 and TRBJ2-2; no clear D. Trimming shortened V by 0 bases and J by 3 bases, and 10 bases separated the two germline ends. CDR1 is KGHDR, CDR2 SFDVKD, per germline. The CDR3 contains 16 residues. The DNA for the CDR3 is TGTGCCACCAGTGATTTGGGCAGTCTAGACACCGGGGAGCTGTTTTTT. Protein: CATSDLGSLDTGELFF.

V gene TRBV7-3 combines with J gene TRBJ2-3; maybe TRBD1 (6 bases). V lost 3 bases and J 2 bases, leaving 9 bases between the germline ends. Germline loops: CDR1 SGHTA, CDR2 FQGTGA. This CDR3 spans 14 amino acids. This CDR3 reads CASSLDRVTDTQYF. CDR3 bases: TGTGCCAGCAGCTTGGACAGAGTCACAGATACGCAGTATTTT.

V and J are TRBV5-1 and TRBJ1-1; perhaps TRBD1 as D (5 bases). Trimming removed 0 bases from V and 4 bases from J, with 10 bases in between. CDR3 length equals 14 residues. Germline CDR1 SGHRS, CDR2 YFSETQ. This chain's CDR3 is CASSLAGGVTEAFF. CDR3 DNA: TGCGCCAGCAGCTTGGCCGGGGGGGTCACTGAAGCTTTCTTT. Drawing the rest from reference TRBV5-1 and TRBJ1-1, the complete variable domain is KAGVTQTPRYLIKTRGQQVTLSCSPISGHRSVSWYQQTPGQGLQFLFEYFSETQRNKGNFPGRFSGRQFSNSRSEMNVSTLELGDSALYLCASSLAGGVTEAFFGQGTRLTVV.

This chain joins TRBV7-9 and TRBJ2-1; a possible D gene is TRBD1 (5 bases). Trimming cost V 2 bases and J 5 bases, with 13 bases left between them. This CDR3 is 15 amino acids long. Germline values: CDR1 SEHNR, CDR2 FQNEAQ (reference sequence). CDR3 nucleotides: TGTGCCAGCAGCTTATGGGGCACCCCTAACAATGAGCAGTTCTTC. Residues: CASSLWGTPNNEQFF.

The rearrangement joins TRBV5-1 to TRBJ1-6; 8 nucleotides agree with TRBD1. The CDR3 extends over 19 amino acids. The germline V gene encodes CDR1 SGHRS and CDR2 YFSETQ. J was trimmed by 2 bases and V by 0 bases; bases with no gene match: 10. The CDR3 coding sequence is TGCGCCAGCAGCTTGGTTGGCCTCAGGGGGCAAACCTATAATTCACCCCTCCACTTT. Its protein product is CASSLVGLRGQTYNSPLHF.

This clone was detected a few times. The rearrangement joins TRBV11-2 to TRBJ2-5; 12 bases are a match to TRBD2. Germline assignment: CDR1 SGHAT and CDR2 FQNNGV. V shed 5 bases, J shed 0 bases, and the junction held 7 bases outside the gene matches. This CDR3 has 17 residues. CDR3 protein: CASSEGTSGWYQETQYF. The CDR3 DNA follows: TGTGCCAGCAGCGAAGGGACTAGCGGGTGGTACCAAGAGACCCAGTACTTC. The full variable domain, in which reference TRBV11-2 and TRBJ2-5 provide the parts outside the CDR3, is EAGVAQSPRYKIIEKRQSVAFWCNPISGHATLYWYQQILGQGPKLLIQFQNNGVVDDSQLPKDRFSAERLKGVDSTLKIQPAKLEDSAVYLCASSEGTSGWYQETQYFGPGTRLLVL.

The chain is built from TRBV4-2 and TRBJ1-2; 7 bases are shared with TRBD1. Germline-derived CDR1 and CDR2 are LGHNA and YNFKEQ. The CDR3 totals 14 residues. Losses at the gene ends were 2 bases for V and 4 bases for J; bases not matched to a gene: 4. The CDR3 DNA reads TGTGCCAGCAGCCAACCGACAGGGATCTATGGCTACACCTTC. Protein product: CASSQPTGIYGYTF.

This clone was counted a single time. J is TRBJ1-5 and V is TRBV19; TRBD1 might be the D (5 bases). The CDR3 is made up of 15 amino acids. The germline V gene encodes CDR1 LNHDA and CDR2 SQIVND (reference sequence). The V and J ends lost 5 bases and 2 bases respectively, with 13 bases between them. CDR3 residues: CASSDDSIRNQPQHF. The CDR3 bases are TGTGCCAGTAGTGATGACAGCATACGCAATCAGCCCCAGCATTTT. Filled out from reference TRBV19 and TRBJ1-5, the complete variable domain reads DGGITQSPKYLFRKEGQNVTLSCEQNLNHDAMYWYRQDPGQGLRLIYYSQIVNDFQKGDIAEGYSVSREKKESFPLTVTSAQKNPTAFYLCASSDDSIRNQPQHFGDGTRLSIL.

The CDR3 sequence: CAWTPGQGNYGYTF. The CDR3 DNA follows: TGTGCCTGGACCCCTGGACAGGGCAACTATGGCTACACCTTC. J is TRBJ1-2 and V is TRBV30; 8 bases fit TRBD1. Germline V gene lookup returns CDR1 GTSNPN and CDR2 SVGIG (reference sequence). J lost 2 bases, V lost 4 bases, and 6 bases had no gene match. The length of the CDR3 is 14 residues.

The chain combines TRBV2 with TRBJ1-2, with TRBD1 as a possible D gene (6 bases). The germline CDR1 and CDR2 sequences are SNHLY and FYNNEI. V gave up 2 bases and J gave up 8 bases, with 15 bases separating them. The CDR3 runs 14 residues. The CDR3 DNA reads as TGTGCCAGCAGTGAATGGCCGGGGGGCCAGGGCTACACCTTC. It encodes CASSEWPGGQGYTF. Full variable domain (rest looked up from reference TRBV2 and TRBJ1-2): EPEVTQTPSHQVTQMGQEVILRCVPISNHLYFYWYRQILGQKVEFLVSFYNNEISEKSEIFDDQFSVERPDGSNFTLKIRSTKLEDSAMYFCASSEWPGGQGYTFGSGTRLTVV.

The V call is TRBV4-3, the J call TRBJ2-7; the D gene is possibly TRBD1 (7 bases). This CDR3 contains 15 residues. Trimming left V 4 bases short and J 5 bases short, with 18 bases between. In germline, CDR1 is LGHNA, CDR2 YSLEER. CDR3 coding DNA: TGCGCCAGCAGCCCCGGGAGAAAAGGGGGCCACGAGCAGTACTTC. Translation: CASSPGRKGGHEQYF.

The chain uses TRBV9 and TRBJ2-1; no definite D call. This CDR3 has 14 amino acids. The germline V gene encodes CDR1 SGDLS and CDR2 YYNGEE. V lost 0 bases and J 4 bases, leaving 8 bases between the germline ends. The CDR3 nucleotides are TGTGCCAGCAGCGTAGAGAGCAATTACAATGAGCAGTTCTTC. It encodes CASSVESNYNEQFF.

DNA of the CDR3: TGTGCCAGCAGCATGACAGCAGCGGGAACCTACGAGCAGTACTTC. Amino acid sequence: CASSMTAAGTYEQYF. This sequence joins TRBV11-2 and TRBJ2-7; 7 nucleotides line up with TRBD2. Looked up from germline, CDR1 is SGHAT and CDR2 is FQNNGV. The CDR3 is made up of 15 amino acids. With 5 bases clipped from V and 2 bases from J, the junction kept 9 bases outside the gene matches.

The chain is built from TRBV5-1 and TRBJ2-7, with TRBD2 identical over 14 bases. This CDR3 is 15 amino acids long. V was clipped by 4 bases and J by 5 bases; unmatched bases: 5. Germline CDR1 reads SGHRS; CDR2 reads YFSETQ. CDR3 nucleotide sequence: TGCGCCAGCAGCCCAGGGACTAGCGGGAGCAACGAGCAGTACTTC. It codes for CASSPGTSGSNEQYF.

This rearrangement joins TRBV15 to TRBJ2-7; TRBD2 matches at 7 bases. V was pared by 5 bases and J by 2 bases, with 12 bases of the junction left unmatched. The CDR3 spans 16 residues. The germline gives CDR1 LNHNV, CDR2 YYDKDF (reference sequence). The CDR3 DNA follows: TGTGCCACCAGCGGGTTTGGGGCTAGCGGACCCTACGAGCAGTACTTC. This translates into CATSGFGASGPYEQYF.

The chain couples TRBV7-9 to TRBJ2-5, with D perhaps TRBD2 (6 bases). This CDR3 is 19 amino acids long. Germline V lookup: CDR1 SEHNR, CDR2 FQNEAQ (reference sequence). The ends were cut back, 1 base at V and 4 bases at J, with 25 bases in the middle. The CDR3 DNA follows: TGTGCCAGCAGCTTAGTCGGAGGTGGGGCGGGATTTGACGGAGAGACCCAGTACTTC. Protein product: CASSLVGGGAGFDGETQYF.

The chain combines TRBV5-4 with TRBJ1-4, with D maybe TRBD1 (5 bases). Germline-derived CDR1 and CDR2 are SGHNT and YYREEE (reference sequence). The V end lost 2 bases, the J end lost 8 bases, and 19 bases lay between the germline ends. This CDR3 is built from 16 residues. The CDR3 protein is CASSLKKKRGEEKLFF. In DNA form, the CDR3 reads TGTGCCAGCAGCTTAAAAAAGAAAAGGGGTGAAGAAAAACTGTTTTTT.

As concerns this clone: The sample contains more than one DNA sequence encoding this CDR3. The chain is built from TRBV4-1 and TRBJ1-1; TRBD1 might be the D (6 bases). The germline V gene encodes CDR1 MGHRA and CDR2 YSYEKL. The length of the CDR3 is 13 residues. V was cut by 4 bases and J by 2 bases, with 8 bases left in between. The CDR3 region is CASSRQVNTEAFF. CDR3 in DNA: TGCGCCAGCAGCCGACAGGTTAACACTGAAGCTTTCTTT.

The V and J genes are TRBV19 and TRBJ1-4; TRBD1 might be the D (6 bases). Trimming took 4 bases from V and 1 from J, leaving 16 bases between them. Germline V gives CDR1 LNHDA, CDR2 SQIVND (reference sequence). This CDR3 spans 17 amino acids. The CDR3 DNA reads TGTGCCAGTAGTACCGGGACACCCGCTTTAACTAATGAAAAACTGTTTTTT. Its translation is CASSTGTPALTNEKLFF.

The CDR3 loop is CASRPRVGLSLYEQYF. The CDR3 DNA follows: TGTGCCAGCAGACCCCGCGTTGGACTATCCCTCTACGAGCAGTACTTC. The chain has TRBV2 and TRBJ2-7; TRBD2 is a possible D gene (6 bases). This CDR3 contains 16 residues. V was shortened by 6 bases and J by 3 bases, with 21 bases between the two germline ends. Germline V gene lookup returns CDR1 SNHLY and CDR2 FYNNEI.

The chain uses TRBV4-2 and TRBJ1-2; 8 bases line up with TRBD1. The CDR3 is made up of 15 amino acids. CDR1 LGHNA and CDR2 YNFKEQ come from the germline V gene. V trimming: 3 bases; J trimming: 4 bases; junction bases outside the gene matches: 7. CDR3 sequence (DNA): TGTGCCAGCAGCCAGACCTTAGGGACAGGCTATGGCTACACCTTC. Its translation: CASSQTLGTGYGYTF.

This chain connects TRBV15 to TRBJ1-5; unclear D gene. Germline lookup yields CDR1 LNHNV and CDR2 YYDKDF (reference sequence). The germline V and J ends were trimmed by 0 bases and 3 bases, with 15 bases remaining between them. The CDR3 is made up of 17 amino acids. This chain's CDR3 is CATSRDMTQADNQPQHF. In nucleotides, the CDR3 is TGTGCCACCAGCAGAGATATGACGCAGGCTGACAATCAGCCCCAGCATTTT.

The chain uses TRBV3-1 (or the pseudogene TRBV3-2) and TRBJ1-5; 10 bases align to TRBD1. This CDR3 has 15 amino acids. In germline, CDR1 is LGHDT, CDR2 YNNKEL (reference sequence). The J segment lost 1 base and the V segment lost 3 bases, leaving 0 bases of the junction unmatched. Here the CDR3 reads CASSQGQGSNQPQHF. CDR3 nucleotide sequence: TGTGCCAGCAGCCAGGGACAGGGGAGCAATCAGCCCCAGCATTTT.

This clone was recorded only once. The rearrangement links TRBV10-2 to TRBJ2-7, with 9 bases fitting TRBD1. Germline V lookup: CDR1 WSHSY, CDR2 SAAADI. V trimming: 7 bases; J trimming: 4 bases; junction bases outside the gene matches: 8. The CDR3 extends over 14 amino acids. CDR3 loop: CASTRQGVGYEQYF. The CDR3 DNA is TGCGCCAGCACCCGACAGGGGGTTGGGTACGAGCAGTACTTC.

The chain links TRBV11-2 to TRBJ1-4; a weak D match, TRBD1 (5 bases). Trimming pared 1 base from V and 10 bases from J, leaving 13 bases between. Germline CDR1 reads SGHAT; CDR2 reads FQNNGV. This CDR3 is 14 amino acids long. The CDR3 spells CASSLGGGIGKLFF. CDR3 nucleotides: TGTGCCAGCAGCTTAGGCGGGGGGATTGGAAAACTGTTTTTT.

In its sample, this clone was seen a few times. The chain has TRBV19 and TRBJ1-5; D gene ambiguous. Trimming removed 1 base from V and 10 bases from J, with 8 bases in between. The CDR3 has 12 residues. CDR1 and CDR2 (germline): LNHDA, SQIVND (reference sequence). The CDR3 DNA reads TGTGCCAGTAGTATAGTTCGGGGTCCCCAGCATTTT. This gives the protein CASSIVRGPQHF.